The 21 T cell receptor beta chains listed next were all sequenced from one sample in a study of T cells after posttransplantation cyclophosphamide. Cells defined as naive were viable CD3+CD4+ or CD3+CD8+ and CCR7+CD45RA+CD45RO-CD95-CD27+CD28+. The assay was immunoSEQ multiplex PCR, and TCRdb's table has in-frame clones only and misses some. Of about 16,000 clones in the sample, about 93% were seen once. Sequenced sample: naive CD4+ T cells sorted from blood. The origin of the receptors is a woman in her forties or fifties in good health and a related stem cell transplant donor.

CDR3 coding DNA: TGTGCCAGCAGTTTAGGCAGGGGGCGCAACGAGCAGTACTTC. This sequence encodes CASSLGRGRNEQYF. This chain links TRBV27 with TRBJ2-7; 8 nucleotides line up with TRBD1. J gave up 5 bases and V 2 bases, and 5 bases lay outside the gene matches. This CDR3 contains 14 residues. CDR1 and CDR2 from the germline V gene are MNHEY and SMNVEV (reference sequence).

The table lists this clone with a few counts. V is TRBV29-1 and J is TRBJ2-7; TRBD1 matches 9 bases. Per the germline V gene, CDR1 is SQVTM and CDR2 is ANQGSEA. V gave up 3 bases and J gave up 0 bases; unmatched junction bases: 3. The CDR3 is made up of 14 amino acids. The CDR3 DNA is TGCAGCGTTGATGGGACAGGGACCTCCTACGAGCAGTACTTC. Its translation is CSVDGTGTSYEQYF.

The CDR3 DNA reads TGTGCCACCAGCAGAAGGACATTAAATGAGCAGTTCTTC. Its protein product is CATSRRTLNEQFF. This chain joins TRBV15 and TRBJ2-1; D may be TRBD1 (5 bases). Deletions cut 2 bases from V and 7 bases from J, with 9 bases between. Germline V lookup: CDR1 LNHNV, CDR2 YYDKDF (reference sequence). The CDR3 consists of 13 residues.

This clone was recorded once. The J gene is TRBJ2-7, the V gene TRBV9; a weak D match, TRBD1 (6 bases). Trimming shortened V by 3 bases and J by 3 bases, and 10 bases separated the two germline ends. Germline V lookup: CDR1 SGDLS, CDR2 YYNGEE. The CDR3 consists of 13 residues. The CDR3 sequence: CASSGGTNYEQYF. CDR3 coding DNA: TGTGCCAGCAGCGGGGGGACAAACTACGAGCAGTACTTC.

The rearrangement uses TRBV4-3 and TRBJ2-7; D call uncertain. This CDR3 spans 14 amino acids. Trimming took 5 bases from V and 3 from J, leaving 14 bases between them. Germline CDR1 LGHNA, CDR2 YSLEER. Here the CDR3 DNA reads TGCGCCAGCAGCAGAAACATAAACAGCTACGAGCAGTACTTC. This gives the protein CASSRNINSYEQYF.

The chain recombines TRBV5-1 with TRBJ1-1; D gene ambiguous. Germline V gives CDR1 SGHRS, CDR2 YFSETQ. The CDR3 loop spans 14 amino acids. Trimming stripped 3 bases from V and 1 base from J, with 10 bases between. The CDR3 sequence is CASSSPTENTEAFF. CDR3 bases: TGCGCCAGCAGCTCGCCCACAGAGAACACTGAAGCTTTCTTT.

The chain has TRBV7-9 and TRBJ2-4, with D unresolved. V dropped 5 bases and J dropped 0 bases, with 14 bases sitting between them. The V gene's germline CDR1 is SEHNR and CDR2 FQNEAQ (reference sequence). The length of the CDR3 is 16 residues. CDR3 loop: CASSLPPGAAKNIQYF. CDR3 in DNA: TGTGCCAGCAGCCTACCTCCAGGTGCAGCCAAAAACATTCAGTACTTC.

The chain uses TRBV19 and TRBJ2-3; TRBD2 agrees at 7 bases. Germline loops: CDR1 LNHDA, CDR2 SQIVND (reference sequence). The CDR3 length is 16 residues. Germline trimming cut 7 bases from V and 0 bases from J; bases unmatched to any gene: 10. The DNA of the CDR3 is TGTGCCAGTAAACAAGCTAGCGGAGCTAGCACAGATACGCAGTATTTT. Translating it yields CASKQASGASTDTQYF.

This chain joins TRBV5-4 and TRBJ1-4; the D is unclear. Between the trimmed V and J ends, which lost 0 bases and 3 bases, there was a span of 6 bases. This CDR3 comprises 14 residues. In germline, CDR1 is SGHNT, CDR2 YYREEE (reference sequence). The chain's CDR3 is CASSLAQSNEKLFF. CDR3 sequence (DNA): TGTGCCAGCAGCTTGGCTCAGTCTAATGAAAAACTGTTTTTT.

V and J are TRBV27 and TRBJ1-4, with D tentatively TRBD1 (5 bases). The length of the CDR3 is 14 residues. The germline V gene encodes CDR1 MNHEY and CDR2 SMNVEV (reference sequence). Trimming pared 10 bases from V and 5 bases from J, leaving 17 bases between. The CDR3 DNA follows: TGTGCCACCATAAAAATCCCAGGGAATGAAAAACTGTTTTTT. Amino acid sequence: CATIKIPGNEKLFF.

This clone was seen just once. The chain joins TRBV6-5 to TRBJ2-1, with a weak D call TRBD2 (6 bases). Trimming removed 4 bases from V and 5 bases from J, with 9 bases in between. This CDR3 has 13 amino acids. The germline CDR1 and CDR2 sequences are MNHEY and SVGAGI. The chain's CDR3 is CASSFLANNEQFF. CDR3 bases: TGTGCCAGCAGTTTTCTAGCGAACAATGAGCAGTTCTTC.

This chain joins TRBV5-5 and TRBJ2-7; 9 nucleotides line up with TRBD1. J was trimmed by 3 bases and V by 1 base; bases with no gene match: 5. The CDR3 is 15 residues long. CDR1 is SGHKS and CDR2 is YYEKEE in the germline V gene (reference sequence). CDR3 protein: CASSLSRTGVYEQYF. As DNA, the CDR3 is TGTGCCAGCAGCTTGTCGAGGACAGGGGTCTACGAGCAGTACTTC.

The genes are TRBV6-5 and TRBJ1-1; D possibly corresponds to TRBD1 (5 bases). Germline V gene data show CDR1 as MNHEY and CDR2 as SVGAGI. This CDR3 has 15 residues. V was shortened by 2 bases and J by 4 bases, with 14 bases between the two germline ends. Here the CDR3 reads CASSYLGARGTEAFF. The CDR3 DNA reads as TGTGCCAGCAGTTACCTCGGGGCGCGGGGCACTGAAGCTTTCTTT.

V usage is TRBV27 and J usage is TRBJ1-5; tentative D call: TRBD1 (6 bases). Trimming left V 6 bases short and J 6 bases short, with 18 bases between. CDR3 size: 15 residues. CDR1 is MNHEY and CDR2 is SMNVEV in the germline V gene (reference sequence). The CDR3 bases are TGTGCCAGCAGGGGTCAGGGGTTATACGGTCAGCCCCAGCATTTT. This encodes CASRGQGLYGQPQHF.

The CDR3 DNA reads TGTGCCAGCAGTTTCTCGCTAGGACAGAGAGAGACCCAGTACTTC. This encodes CASSFSLGQRETQYF. The chain joins TRBV28 to TRBJ2-5, with D perhaps matching TRBD1 (6 bases). V was trimmed by 3 bases and J by 4 bases, leaving 15 bases between them. CDR3 length: 15 amino acids. Germline V gene lookup returns CDR1 MDHEN and CDR2 SYDVKM. The full variable domain, its missing parts supplied by reference TRBV28 and TRBJ2-5, is DVKVTQSSRYLVKRTGEKVFLECVQDMDHENMFWYRQDPGLGLRLIYFSYDVKMKEKGDIPEGYSVSREKKERFSLILESASTNQTSMYLCASSFSLGQRETQYFGPGTRLLVL.

This chain joins TRBV5-1 and TRBJ2-3; unclear D gene. V was cut by 1 base and J by 6 bases, with 9 bases left in between. The germline gives CDR1 SGHRS, CDR2 YFSETQ. The CDR3 totals 13 residues. The CDR3 region has the DNA TGCGCCAGCAGCTTGAGTACCGGGGATACGCAGTATTTT. It translates to CASSLSTGDTQYF.

V gene TRBV6-5 combines with J gene TRBJ2-7; TRBD2 agrees at 10 bases. Germline V gene sequence: CDR1 MNHEY, CDR2 SVGAGI. Trimming removed 7 bases from V and 5 bases from J; junction bases left unmatched: 8. This CDR3 region has 14 residues. The CDR3 coding sequence is TGTGCCAGCACCCGAACTAGCGGGAAAAACGAGCAGTACTTC. Translated: CASTRTSGKNEQYF.

The chain combines TRBV7-3 with TRBJ2-7; TRBD2 matches 16 bases. Germline CDR1 reads SGHTA; CDR2 reads FQGTGA. CDR3 length equals 17 residues. Losses at the gene ends were 4 bases for V and 4 bases for J; bases not matched to a gene: 7. The CDR3 here is CASSSGLAGGLAYEQYF. Written as DNA, the CDR3 is TGTGCCAGCAGCTCGGGACTAGCGGGAGGGTTAGCGTACGAGCAGTACTTC.

This rearrangement joins TRBV6-5 to TRBJ2-3, with D perhaps matching TRBD1 (5 bases). This CDR3 region has 16 residues. CDR1 and CDR2 from the germline V gene are MNHEY and SVGAGI. Trimming took off 1 base at V and 6 bases at J, with 17 bases between the two ends. CDR3 protein: CASSYFKIGALDTQYF. The CDR3 bases are TGTGCCAGCAGTTACTTCAAGATTGGGGCTCTGGATACGCAGTATTTT.

The chain couples TRBV7-9 to TRBJ1-1, with D uncertain. The germline V gene has CDR1 SEHNR and CDR2 FQNEAQ (reference sequence). The CDR3 runs to 17 residues. V shed 2 bases and J shed 4 bases, with 20 bases lying between them. The CDR3 DNA reads as TGTGCCAGCAGCTTAATTTTAGGGTTTATCGAGGGCACTGAAGCTTTCTTT. Translating it yields CASSLILGFIEGTEAFF.

The chain is built from TRBV6-5 and TRBJ1-2; D call uncertain. Trimming took 0 bases from V and 4 from J, leaving 9 bases between them. This CDR3 region has 14 residues. In germline, CDR1 is MNHEY, CDR2 SVGAGI. CDR3 region: CASSYSTFLYGYTF. The CDR3 region has the DNA TGTGCCAGCAGTTACTCGACTTTCCTCTATGGCTACACCTTC.